A single sample gave rise to the 18 T cell receptor beta chains below, sequenced in a study of identical twins. MiXCR was run by TCRdb on the 5' RACE reads, yielding one entry per CDR3 protein. The sample has 1.5 million to 2 million distinct CDR3 sequences, less than 40% seen once. The sample consisted of cord blood. Receptor source: a newborn girl in good health.

The chain carries TRBV25-1 and TRBJ1-1; TRBD1 agrees at 8 bases. From germline, CDR1 is MGHDK and CDR2 SYGVNS. CDR3 length: 15 amino acids. Trimming took 3 bases from V and 0 from J; bases not matched to a gene: 3. CDR3 nucleotide sequence: TGTGCCAGCAGTGAGTTGGGACAGGTGAACACTGAAGCTTTCTTT. Its protein is CASSELGQVNTEAFF.

This clonotype appeared a few times. The chain uses TRBV11-2 and TRBJ2-7, with D uncertain. The CDR3 covers 14 residues. The germline V and J ends were trimmed by 1 base and 3 bases, with 10 bases remaining between them. CDR1 is SGHAT and CDR2 is FQNNGV in the germline V gene. CDR3 loop: CASSLGPADYEQYF. The CDR3 coding sequence is TGTGCCAGCAGCTTAGGACCGGCCGACTACGAGCAGTACTTC.

This clonotype was detected ten times or more. The CDR3 sequence: CASSILRGASYEQYF. CDR3 bases: TGTGCCAGCAGCATTTTGCGGGGGGCCTCCTACGAGCAGTACTTC. V is TRBV4-2 and J is TRBJ2-7, with 8 nucleotides matching TRBD2. The ends lost 5 bases at V and 0 bases at J; junction bases unmatched: 6. CDR1 and CDR2 from the germline V gene are LGHNA and YNFKEQ. This CDR3 has 15 amino acids.

The CDR3 loop reads CASSLSGRVNNYGYTF. CDR3 nucleotide sequence: TGTGCCAGCAGCTTATCCGGACGGGTGAATAACTATGGCTACACCTTC. The chain joins TRBV7-9 to TRBJ1-2; D gene uncertain. V gave up 2 bases and J gave up 1 base, with 14 bases separating them. CDR3 length: 16 amino acids. Per the germline V gene, CDR1 is SEHNR and CDR2 is FQNEAQ (reference sequence).

This clonotype was counted a few times. This chain uses TRBV20-1 with TRBJ1-2; TRBD1 agrees at 9 bases. The germline V gene has CDR1 DFQATT and CDR2 SNEGSKA (reference sequence). The CDR3 spans 10 residues. The trim removed 6 bases at V and 10 bases at J, leaving 3 bases unmatched. The DNA for the CDR3 is TGCAGTGCCGGACAGGGGTTCTACACCTTC. It translates to CSAGQGFYTF.

In its sample, this clonotype was seen a few times. The chain uses TRBV20-1 and TRBJ2-6; D is perhaps TRBD2 (6 bases). V gave up 6 bases and J gave up 2 bases, with 11 bases separating them. The CDR3 runs 14 residues. The germline V gene encodes CDR1 DFQATT and CDR2 SNEGSKA (reference sequence). CDR3 region: CSAEGRAGANVLTF. The DNA for the CDR3 is TGCAGTGCGGAGGGGCGAGCTGGGGCCAACGTCCTGACTTTC.

This chain joins TRBV28 and TRBJ2-7, with D perhaps TRBD2 (6 bases). Trimming pared 8 bases from V and 3 bases from J, leaving 14 bases between. The CDR3 has 13 residues. Germline V gene data show CDR1 as MDHEN and CDR2 as SYDVKM. CDR3 nucleotide sequence: TGTGCCAGCGCCCCGGGACTGTACTACGAGCAGTACTTC. It specifies CASAPGLYYEQYF.

This clonotype has just a few counts. The chain employs TRBV12-3 or TRBV12-4 and TRBJ2-5, with D unresolved. The V and J ends lost 6 bases and 13 bases respectively, with 12 bases between them. The CDR3 is made up of 10 amino acids. The CDR3 bases are TGTGCCAGCAGCCCTACGAGGCCGTACTTC. Its translation is CASSPTRPYF.

The chain joins TRBV20-1 to TRBJ1-5, with D perhaps matching TRBD1 (5 bases). The length of the CDR3 is 13 residues. CDR1 DFQATT and CDR2 SNEGSKA come from the germline V gene (reference sequence). V lost 5 bases and J lost 2, with 10 bases in between. The CDR3 spells CSAHRTRNQPQHF. The CDR3 nucleotides are TGCAGTGCTCATAGGACACGCAATCAGCCCCAGCATTTT.

This chain connects TRBV6-5 to TRBJ2-1; 7 bases align to TRBD2. With 8 bases clipped from V and 4 bases from J, the junction kept 11 bases outside the gene matches. CDR1 MNHEY and CDR2 SVGAGI come from the germline V gene. This CDR3 has 15 amino acids. The CDR3 spells CASRRGGSYYNEQFF. The CDR3 nucleotides are TGTGCCAGCCGACGGGGCGGGAGCTATTACAATGAGCAGTTCTTC.

The J gene is TRBJ2-3, the V gene TRBV19; maybe TRBD2 (6 bases). From germline, CDR1 is LNHDA and CDR2 SQIVND (reference sequence). V was trimmed by 5 bases and J by 0 bases, leaving 18 bases between them. The CDR3 spans 17 residues. CDR3 nucleotides: TGTGCCAGTAGTTTGGGTAGCGGAGCTACTAGCACAGATACGCAGTATTTT. This translates into CASSLGSGATSTDTQYF.

V is TRBV25-1 and J is TRBJ2-7; 7 bases are a match to TRBD1. Losses at the gene ends were 0 bases for V and 4 bases for J; bases not matched to a gene: 6. The CDR3 length is 15 residues. CDR1 and CDR2 from the germline V gene are MGHDK and SYGVNS. As DNA, the CDR3 is TGTGCCAGCAGTGAATACGGGGACAGAGGATACGAGCAGTACTTC. This sequence encodes CASSEYGDRGYEQYF.

This chain links TRBV6-5 with TRBJ1-1; D remains unclear. CDR3 length: 17 residues. Trimming removed 3 bases from V and 0 bases from J, with 17 bases in between. Germline V gene data show CDR1 as MNHEY and CDR2 as SVGAGI. CDR3 protein: CASSYGEGRYMNTEAFF. CDR3 nucleotides: TGTGCCAGCAGTTATGGGGAGGGCAGGTACATGAACACTGAAGCTTTCTTT.

This clonotype was found many times. The junction departs from germline at one end; a sequencing error may be responsible. The V gene is TRBV6-5, the J gene TRBJ2-5; weak D call: TRBD1 (5 bases). CDR1 is MNHEY, CDR2 SVGAGI, per germline. The CDR3 sequence is 13 residues long. CDR3 sequence: CASSYRYQETQYF. CDR3 coding DNA: TGCGCCAGCAGCTACAGGTACCAAGAGACCCAGTACTTC.

This sequence joins TRBV4-1 and TRBJ2-1, with 9 nucleotides matching TRBD2. The CDR3 has 17 residues. V was clipped by 3 bases and J by 3 bases; unmatched bases: 9. From germline, CDR1 is MGHRA and CDR2 YSYEKL. The CDR3 loop reads CASSHARLAGNYNEQFF. The DNA of the CDR3 is TGCGCCAGCAGCCACGCCCGGCTAGCGGGAAACTACAATGAGCAGTTCTTC.

V is TRBV15 and J is TRBJ2-1; 8 nucleotides match TRBD2. CDR1 LNHNV and CDR2 YYDKDF come from the germline V gene (reference sequence). The CDR3 length is 15 residues. V lost 8 bases and J lost 0; bases outside the gene matches: 6. DNA for the CDR3: TGTGCCACCTCACTCGGGAGGGCCTCCTACAATGAGCAGTTCTTC. This codes for CATSLGRASYNEQFF.

The gene calls are TRBV28 and TRBJ2-7; tentatively, D is TRBD1 (6 bases). The V end lost 4 bases, the J end lost 7 bases, and 17 bases lay between the germline ends. CDR3 size: 14 residues. Germline V lookup: CDR1 MDHEN, CDR2 SYDVKM. The CDR3 spells CASSSDRRQWEQYF. CDR3 sequence (DNA): TGTGCCAGCAGTTCCGACAGGCGGCAGTGGGAGCAGTACTTC. The complete variable domain, with remaining parts taken from reference TRBV28 and TRBJ2-7, reads DVKVTQSSRYLVKRTGEKVFLECVQDMDHENMFWYRQDPGLGLRLIYFSYDVKMKEKGDIPEGYSVSREKKERFSLILESASTNQTSMYLCASSSDRRQWEQYFGPGTRLTVT.

This clonotype was seen at least ten times. The chain has TRBV4-2 and TRBJ2-1; 8 bases are shared with TRBD2. Germline CDR1 LGHNA, CDR2 YNFKEQ. The CDR3 totals 15 residues. V shed 4 bases, J shed 9 bases, and the junction held 11 bases outside the gene matches. The CDR3 loop is CASSPFRGGLPEQFF. The CDR3 region has the DNA TGTGCCAGCAGCCCCTTTCGGGGGGGCCTACCTGAGCAGTTCTTC.